This is a list of T cell receptor beta chains from one sample in a study of cytomegalovirus exposure and HLA in healthy donors. Produced via immunoSEQ multiplex PCR; TCRdb's table is partial and in-frame only. Among about 69,000 clones listed, about 70% were seen once. Input material: PBMCs. These receptors all come from a woman aged 30 to 39 in good health and CMV-seronegative. The conserved cysteine and the conserved F or W are not part of the CDR3 here. Expanded clones are given a class, and other clones once, few, many or no size at all.

CDR3aa,v_gene,abundance
ASSPGLVHEQY,TRBV6-5,.
ASSQDRGIQPQH,TRBV4-3,.
ASSPGGNSPLH,TRBV25-1,few
ASSLVLPGRQSGTQY,TRBV5-1,.
ASSGTGGLSYNEQF,TRBV2,.
ASSTEQGTNQPQH,TRBV19,.
ASRGALEQF,TRBV6-5,.
ASSFLGDNQPQH,TRBV27,.
ASSLSRTTNEKLF,TRBV27,.
ASSLGDIYYEQY,TRBV5-1,.
ASVTGGAGNTIY,TRBV28,.
ASSLYRGSASGEQY,TRBV7-8,few
ASSPGADTQY,TRBV27,large
ASIGTVNEAF,TRBV7-9,.
ASSPVGRSYEQY,TRBV5-6,.
ASALGDRGNTEAF,TRBV5-1,.
ASSRDSHSSYT,TRBV7-9,.
ASSGDSGREQY,TRBV5-1,.
ASSAGGTGGLPSTDTQY,TRBV5-4,few
ASSIEASGGHTDTQY,TRBV19,.
ASTATGTDYGYT,TRBV28,few
ASSSVSGVSGANVLT,TRBV7-3,.
ASSQASGGPGELF,TRBV14,few
ASGGQGSSNQPQH,TRBV2,.
ASIRTSGVSYEQY,TRBV2,.
ASSLVIDSNQPQH,TRBV4-1,few
ASRYTQGVSEAF,TRBV6-6,once
SVGQGRRGYGYT,TRBV29-1,.
AWKLLVNTEAF,TRBV30,.
ASSLTGGAGQPQH,TRBV7-3,.
ASGLQETQY,TRBV6-5,.
ASSWTGGGNQPQH,TRBV7-8,.
ASRNFTGTSLYNEQF,TRBV27,.
ATNGQGAGYGYT,TRBV28,.
ASSLDRPSNQPQH,TRBV7-2,few
ASSPYSGANVLT,TRBV18,.
ASSEKGASNQPQH,TRBV2,.
ASRFLGDYEQY,TRBV27,.
ASSLQDSDIYGYT,TRBV6-5,.
ASSPGRGSSTDTQY,TRBV19,few